This T cell receptor beta chain was captured in a study of neurological immune-mediated disorders. About the research overall: Multiple sclerosis patients numbering some 35 comprised approximately 31 relapsing-remitting and 3 secondary progressive patients.

Source material was 2 million unsorted PBMCs, stored at -80 °C in RNAlater. Using its own MiXCR run on the 5' RACE reads, TCRdb lists one record per CDR3 protein. Altogether approximately 68,000 distinct CDR3 sequences are present, roughly 4.4% being singletons, with the ten largest covering about 2%. Study-wide findings and caveats: Phylogenetic grouping assigned the repertoires of 18 of 34 multiple sclerosis patients to a single cluster of related CDR3 sequences. This cluster may be a repertoire-level signature.

There are a few counts of this clonotype. The antigen remains unidentified. Deletions cut 5 bases from V and 2 bases from J, with 13 bases between. CDR3 length equals 16 residues. Specimen: PBMCs. The gene calls are TRBV12-3 or TRBV12-4 and TRBJ2-6; no definite D call. The source of this sequence is a woman in her 70s with multiple sclerosis. CDR3 in DNA: TGTGCCAGCAGTCCCCAGAGGTACGCTGGGGCCAACGTCCTGACTTTC. Amino acid sequence: CASSPQRYAGANVLTF.